A selection of T cell receptor beta chains follows, all from one sample in a study of blood T cell repertoires in COVID-19. Here immunoSEQ multiplex PCR was the method, and the copy in TCRdb shows in-frame clones only, minus some. Here the sample spans fewer than 250,000 clones, about 85% being singletons. Sequencing was done on a sample of peripheral blood. The receptor source for this set is a woman aged 60-70 years with active or convalescent COVID-19. Each CDR3 is given with its conserved first and last residue.

V gene: TRBV7-9; CDR3 protein: CASSFPMTGPVNTEAFF
V gene: TRBV7-9; CDR3 protein: CASSSPRNRGFPEEQYF
V gene: TRBV20-1; CDR3 protein: CSASQTVGDTQYF
V gene: TRBV10-1; CDR3 protein: CASSESSGFEKLFF
V gene: TRBV7-2; CDR3 protein: CASSPRGRDTEAFF
V gene: TRBV2; CDR3 protein: CASSGLTGRAGANVLTF
V gene: TRBV24-1; CDR3 protein: CATSDLGGTGPSTDTQYF
V gene: TRBV5-6; CDR3 protein: CASSSTRAGGLFEQYF
V gene: TRBV7-2; CDR3 protein: CASSRRSGGNTGELFF
V gene: TRBV18; CDR3 protein: CASSPLLDNEQFF
V gene: TRBV2; CDR3 protein: CASSPRDRLRETQYF
V gene: TRBV11-2; CDR3 protein: CASSPHLAGGTYNEQFF
V gene: TRBV6-5; CDR3 protein: CASTGTGSFYGYTF
V gene: TRBV10-3; CDR3 protein: CAISDRGMGEQFF
V gene: TRBV5-1; CDR3 protein: CASSFGRDQFF
V gene: TRBV10-2; CDR3 protein: CASSGGQLNLYEAFF
V gene: TRBV2; CDR3 protein: CASSGQTEKVTYEQYF
V gene: TRBV5-1; CDR3 protein: CASSVAGAMNTEAFF
V gene: TRBV30; CDR3 protein: CAWSVDRGNSPLHF
V gene: TRBV7-8; CDR3 protein: CASSSGEGNTEAFF
V gene: TRBV5-1; CDR3 protein: CASSAQSGANVLTF
V gene: TRBV20-1; CDR3 protein: CSASASGGDWGTQYF
V gene: TRBV7-9; CDR3 protein: CASSLTPLQGEQYF
V gene: TRBV5-5; CDR3 protein: CASSPVSGELFF
V gene: TRBV7-9; CDR3 protein: CASSPRGTVYNEQFF
V gene: TRBV28; CDR3 protein: CASSKTGNQPQHF
V gene: TRBV30; CDR3 protein: CAWRADRAAEAFF
V gene: TRBV5-6; CDR3 protein: CASSSLAGGPHIDTQYF
V gene: TRBV11-3; CDR3 protein: CASSSDRGYGYTF
V gene: TRBV19; CDR3 protein: CASGQGSSGNTIYF
V gene: TRBV27; CDR3 protein: CASSFGQYYGYTF
V gene: TRBV28; CDR3 protein: CASSRQDRPNTEAFF
V gene: TRBV5-1; CDR3 protein: CASSSRSGLAGGETQYF
V gene: TRBV18; CDR3 protein: CASSPAGLNQPQHF
V gene: TRBV18; CDR3 protein: CASSPGQRHEQYF
V gene: TRBV7-8; CDR3 protein: CASSLQGSSYNEQFF
V gene: TRBV13; CDR3 protein: CASSRYNEQFF
V gene: TRBV7-8; CDR3 protein: CASSPANPGYSSEKLFF
V gene: TRBV9; CDR3 protein: CASSMGWGTSGQETQYF
V gene: TRBV11-3; CDR3 protein: CASSLSGQTYEQYF
V gene: TRBV3-1/TRBV3-2; CDR3 protein: CASSHTAGGGQETQYF
V gene: TRBV18; CDR3 protein: CASSPNLAVSDSPLHF